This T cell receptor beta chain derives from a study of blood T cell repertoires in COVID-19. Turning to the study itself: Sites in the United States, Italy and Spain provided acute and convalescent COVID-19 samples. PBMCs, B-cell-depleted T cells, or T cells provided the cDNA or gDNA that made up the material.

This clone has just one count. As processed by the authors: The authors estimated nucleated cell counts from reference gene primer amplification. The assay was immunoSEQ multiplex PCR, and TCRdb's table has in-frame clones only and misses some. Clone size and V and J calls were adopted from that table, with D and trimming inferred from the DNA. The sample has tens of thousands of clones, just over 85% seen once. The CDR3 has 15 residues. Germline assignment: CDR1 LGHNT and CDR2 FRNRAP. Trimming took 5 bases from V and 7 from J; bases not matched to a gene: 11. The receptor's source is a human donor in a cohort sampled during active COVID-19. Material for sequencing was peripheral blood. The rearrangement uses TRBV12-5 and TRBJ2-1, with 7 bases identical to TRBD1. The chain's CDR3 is CASGPTFEGANEQFF. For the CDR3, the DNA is TGTGCTAGTGGTCCCACCTTCGAGGGGGCGAATGAGCAGTTCTTC.